The TCR beta chain described here comes from a study of blood T cells in healthy people across ages. Next came a second PCR, run for about 7 to 12 cycles, which used a sample-barcoded 5' primer along with a J-beta primer mix. TCRdb itself ran the 5' RACE reads through MiXCR, one entry per CDR3 protein. Altogether some 730,000 distinct CDR3 sequences are present, about a fifth being singletons, with the ten largest covering 22%. Germline loops: CDR1 MNHNY, CDR2 SVGAGI (reference sequence). The CDR3 contains 13 residues. Per-sample yields of isolated PBMCs were at least 6.5 million. The rearrangement uses TRBV6-6 and TRBJ2-5; D is ambiguous. TRBJ2-1 matches the DNA end more closely, so the J call is doubtful. The sequence was collected from an older man in good health. The specimen was blood. The CDR3 coding sequence is TGTGCCAGCAGTTACTCTAGAGACAATGAGCAGTTCTTC. Encoded protein: CASSYSRDNEQFF.